Given below is one T cell receptor beta chain in context. These data are taken from a study of blood T cell repertoires in COVID-19. Study overall: Sites across the United States, Italy and Spain contributed samples from acute and convalescent COVID-19. T cells, B-cell-depleted T cells, or PBMCs supplied cDNA or gDNA.

The CDR3 spans 14 residues. The V and J ends lost 6 bases and 3 bases respectively, with 11 bases between them. Germline lookup yields CDR1 SNHLY and CDR2 FYNNEI. The data were produced by immunoSEQ multiplex PCR, yet TCRdb's version contains in-frame clones alone and is incomplete. This table holds roughly 120,000 clones, about 90% found once. Sequenced input: peripheral blood. The chain recombines TRBV2 with TRBJ1-4; no definite D call. The sequence came from an older man who had recovered from COVID-19. For the CDR3, the DNA is TGTGCCAGCAGGGGAGGGATGCCTAATGAAAAACTGTTTTTT. Translation: CASRGGMPNEKLFF.